The 20 T cell receptor beta chains listed next were all sequenced from one sample in a study of T cell changes during pregnancy in multiple sclerosis. Repertoires were generated with immunoSEQ multiplex PCR, while TCRdb's copy carries only in-frame clones and drops some. The sample records about 98,000 clones, roughly 94% being singletons. The sequencing used peripheral blood, collected after pregnancy. These receptors originate from a female donor in good health, enrolled as a control in a pregnancy study.

The chain has TRBV5-5 and TRBJ2-7; TRBD2 matches at 7 bases. Germline lookup yields CDR1 SGHKS and CDR2 YYEKEE (reference sequence). The CDR3 loop spans 14 amino acids. V gave up 2 bases and J gave up 7 bases; unmatched junction bases: 9. As DNA, the CDR3 is TGTGCCAGCAGCTTTTCGGGAGGACCCCTGGAGCAGTACTTC. Translation gives CASSFSGGPLEQYF.

The chain uses TRBV6-5 and TRBJ2-7; possibly TRBD2 for D (5 bases). In germline, CDR1 is MNHEY, CDR2 SVGAGI. V lost 6 bases and J lost 0, with 9 bases in between. The CDR3 covers 13 residues. In DNA form, the CDR3 reads TGTGCCAGCAGCCCAACTAGCTCCTACGAGCAGTACTTC. This codes for CASSPTSSYEQYF.

This sequence joins TRBV20-1 and TRBJ2-1; no clear D. V dropped 3 bases and J dropped 7 bases, with 7 bases sitting between them. Germline V lookup: CDR1 DFQATT, CDR2 SNEGSKA (reference sequence). CDR3 length: 11 residues. Here the CDR3 reads CSASNGNEQFF. For the CDR3, the DNA is TGCAGTGCTAGTAACGGGAATGAGCAGTTCTTC.

The chain couples TRBV5-5 to TRBJ2-1, with TRBD2 matching over 13 bases. From germline, CDR1 is SGHKS and CDR2 YYEKEE (reference sequence). The ends lost 1 base at V and 3 bases at J; junction bases unmatched: 10. The CDR3 extends over 19 amino acids. CDR3 protein: CASSLRGLAGSGLYNEQFF. As DNA, the CDR3 is TGTGCCAGCAGCTTGCGGGGACTAGCGGGAAGCGGACTCTACAATGAGCAGTTCTTC.

The gene calls are TRBV28 and TRBJ2-1; 8 bases match TRBD1. V lost 4 bases and J lost 3; bases outside the gene matches: 5. Germline-derived CDR1 and CDR2 are MDHEN and SYDVKM. CDR3 length equals 15 residues. The CDR3 bases are TGTGCCAGCAGTTCCGGGACAGGATTCTACAATGAGCAGTTCTTC. It specifies CASSSGTGFYNEQFF.

The CDR3 DNA is TGTGCCAGCAGTTACGCGGGAGGAGGTGATACGCAGTATTTT. Its protein product is CASSYAGGGDTQYF. The chain combines TRBV6-5 with TRBJ2-3; 8 bases are a match to TRBD2. The CDR3 runs 14 residues. Trimming cost V 2 bases and J 6 bases; bases outside gene matches: 4. The germline gives CDR1 MNHEY, CDR2 SVGAGI.

The chain recombines TRBV11-2 with TRBJ1-1; D perhaps matches TRBD1 (5 bases). The CDR3 has 17 residues. Trimming removed 5 bases at V and 3 bases at J, with 22 bases between. CDR1 is SGHAT and CDR2 is FQNNGV in the germline V gene. The CDR3 is CASSHLGYGAWDTEAFF. CDR3 in DNA: TGTGCCAGCAGCCACCTCGGGTATGGGGCCTGGGACACTGAAGCTTTCTTT. Full variable domain (rest looked up from reference TRBV11-2 and TRBJ1-1): EAGVAQSPRYKIIEKRQSVAFWCNPISGHATLYWYQQILGQGPKLLIQFQNNGVVDDSQLPKDRFSAERLKGVDSTLKIQPAKLEDSAVYLCASSHLGYGAWDTEAFFGQGTRLTVV.

CDR3 nucleotides: TGTGCCAGCAGTATGACTAGCGGGGACAATGAGCAGTTCTTC. Its protein product is CASSMTSGDNEQFF. The chain recombines TRBV27 with TRBJ2-1; 11 bases align to TRBD2. CDR1 is MNHEY, CDR2 SMNVEV, per germline (reference sequence). The CDR3 has 14 residues. V shed 5 bases and J 5 bases; nucleotides not matched to a gene: 2.

V is TRBV30 and J is TRBJ1-2, with 7 positions matching TRBD1. CDR1 and CDR2 from the germline V gene are GTSNPN and SVGIG (reference sequence). The length of the CDR3 is 12 residues. With 7 bases clipped from V and 3 bases from J, the junction kept 5 bases outside the gene matches. The CDR3 protein is CASTQGDYGYTF. The CDR3 DNA reads TGTGCCTCCACTCAGGGGGACTATGGCTACACCTTC.

V and J are TRBV7-8 and TRBJ1-4; D remains ambiguous. Germline values: CDR1 SGHVS, CDR2 FQNEAQ. Trimming took 5 bases from V and 7 from J, leaving 11 bases between them. The CDR3 loop spans 13 amino acids. This chain's CDR3 is CASSPWEGEKLFF. The DNA of the CDR3 is TGTGCCAGCAGCCCTTGGGAGGGTGAAAAACTGTTTTTT.

The chain combines TRBV5-1 with TRBJ2-1; D may be TRBD1 (6 bases). Germline CDR1 and CDR2: SGHRS and YFSETQ. The CDR3 length is 15 residues. V was pared by 3 bases and J by 6 bases, with 16 bases between. The CDR3 loop reads CASSWNLDRINEQFF. CDR3 in DNA: TGCGCCAGCAGCTGGAATCTTGACAGGATCAATGAGCAGTTCTTC.

The chain combines TRBV9 with TRBJ1-2; TRBD1 aligns across 9 bases. Losses at the gene ends were 3 bases for V and 5 bases for J; bases not matched to a gene: 8. The CDR3 runs 15 residues. From germline, CDR1 is SGDLS and CDR2 YYNGEE. CDR3 residues: CASSANRDRAYGYTF. The CDR3 nucleotides read TGTGCCAGCAGCGCGAACCGGGACAGGGCATATGGCTACACCTTC. The whole variable domain, filled in from reference TRBV9 and TRBJ1-2, reads DSGVTQTPKHLITATGQRVTLRCSPRSGDLSVYWYQQSLDQGLQFLIQYYNGEERAKGNILERFSAQQFPDLHSELNLSSLELGDSALYFCASSANRDRAYGYTFGSGTRLTVV.

The chain combines TRBV7-2 with TRBJ2-5; 10 bases align to TRBD1. Germline lookup yields CDR1 SGHTA and CDR2 FQGNSA. CDR3 length: 17 amino acids. Trimming took 5 bases from V and 13 from J; bases not matched to a gene: 22. The CDR3 spells CASSPSPGQGLIGGGYF. Written as DNA, the CDR3 is TGTGCCAGCAGCCCCAGTCCGGGACAGGGGTTGATTGGCGGGGGGTACTTC. The variable domain in full, with the rest retrieved from reference TRBV7-2 and TRBJ2-5, is GAGVSQSPSNKVTEKGKDVELRCDPISGHTALYWYRQSLGQGLEFLIYFQGNSAPDKSGLPSDRFSAERTGGSVSTLTIQRTQQEDSAVYLCASSPSPGQGLIGGGYFGPGTRLLVL.

The V gene is TRBV5-1, the J gene TRBJ2-1; D uncertain. V gave up 1 base and J gave up 6 bases, with 8 bases separating them. Germline CDR1 and CDR2: SGHRS and YFSETQ. CDR3 length: 13 amino acids. This CDR3 is CASSLYVSNEQFF. The CDR3 DNA follows: TGCGCCAGCAGCTTGTACGTCAGCAATGAGCAGTTCTTC.

The chain joins TRBV4-1 to TRBJ2-7, with D tentatively TRBD1 (6 bases). Germline lookup yields CDR1 MGHRA and CDR2 YSYEKL. Trimming stripped 0 bases from V and 7 bases from J, with 16 bases between. CDR3 size: 15 residues. CDR3 in amino acids: CASSQEGVRGNEQYF. DNA for the CDR3: TGCGCCAGCAGCCAAGAAGGGGTCAGGGGAAATGAGCAGTACTTC.

The chain links TRBV4-2 to TRBJ1-5; possibly TRBD1 for D (6 bases). The germline V gene has CDR1 LGHNA and CDR2 YNFKEQ. This CDR3 comprises 15 residues. Trimming stripped 0 bases from V and 6 bases from J, with 12 bases between. CDR3 sequence (DNA): TGTGCCAGCAGCCAAGATTGGGGGGGCAGTCAGCCCCAGCATTTT. This gives the protein CASSQDWGGSQPQHF.

The chain recombines TRBV7-6 with TRBJ2-7; maybe TRBD1 (6 bases). Trimming removed 4 bases from V and 0 bases from J, with 19 bases in between. Germline V lookup: CDR1 SGHVS, CDR2 FNYEAQ. This CDR3 comprises 17 residues. CDR3 region: CASSYGRGSPSSYEQYF. Here the CDR3 DNA reads TGTGCCAGCAGCTATGGAAGGGGGAGTCCGAGCTCCTACGAGCAGTACTTC.

The chain is built from TRBV28 and TRBJ1-1; D unresolved. Germline CDR1 is MDHEN and CDR2 is SYDVKM. V lost 6 bases, J lost 2 bases, and 7 bases lay in between. The CDR3 has 12 residues. The CDR3 loop is CASSPINTEAFF. In DNA form, the CDR3 reads TGTGCCAGCAGCCCCATTAACACTGAAGCTTTCTTT.

The count of this clone is one. The chain is built from TRBV2 and TRBJ1-1; no definite D call. V dropped 6 bases and J dropped 1 base, with 12 bases sitting between them. The V gene's germline CDR1 is SNHLY and CDR2 FYNNEI. The CDR3 runs 14 residues. In DNA form, the CDR3 reads TGTGCCAGCAGAATTTTGACGGGGAACACTGAAGCTTTCTTT. Translation gives CASRILTGNTEAFF. Combining the CDR3 with reference TRBV2 and TRBJ1-1 gives the whole variable domain EPEVTQTPSHQVTQMGQEVILRCVPISNHLYFYWYRQILGQKVEFLVSFYNNEISEKSEIFDDQFSVERPDGSNFTLKIRSTKLEDSAMYFCASRILTGNTEAFFGQGTRLTVV.

The rearrangement links TRBV5-4 to TRBJ2-3; possibly TRBD2 for D (5 bases). This CDR3 has 14 amino acids. Per germline, CDR1 SGHNT and CDR2 YYREEE (reference sequence). Deletions cut 4 bases from V and 4 bases from J, with 13 bases between. The CDR3 loop is CASSAAGSADTQYF. CDR3 coding DNA: TGTGCCAGCAGCGCGGCCGGTAGCGCAGATACGCAGTATTTT.